These 6 T cell receptor beta chains came from one sample sequenced in a study of early stage breast cancer tumors. Assay: immunoSEQ multiplex PCR; the TCRdb copy retains only in-frame clones and omits some. The repertoire holds more than 65,000 clones, with 65% to 85% as singletons. Sequences were obtained from blood. The source of these receptors is a person in their forties with breast cancer.

This sequence joins TRBV9 and TRBJ2-2; D ambiguous. The CDR3 covers 13 residues. Germline V gene sequence: CDR1 SGDLS, CDR2 YYNGEE. V was shortened by 4 bases and J by 7 bases, with 11 bases between the two germline ends. The CDR3 region is CASSRTVGGELFF. CDR3 nucleotides: TGTGCCAGCAGCCGGACCGTAGGCGGGGAGCTGTTTTTT.

The chain joins TRBV28 to TRBJ1-5; D is perhaps TRBD1 (6 bases). The ends were cut back, 6 bases at V and 3 bases at J, with 21 bases in the middle. This CDR3 spans 17 amino acids. Germline lookup yields CDR1 MDHEN and CDR2 SYDVKM. CDR3 nucleotides: TGTGCCAGCAGCTCTCGGGGGGGCAGGTTCGCCAATCAGCCCCAGCATTTT. Residues: CASSSRGGRFANQPQHF.

This chain joins TRBV28 and TRBJ2-7; D gene uncertain. V was clipped by 5 bases and J by 2 bases, with 10 bases between them. CDR1 is MDHEN, CDR2 SYDVKM, per germline. There are 13 residues in the CDR3. This CDR3 reads CASSSVYPYEQYF. In DNA, the CDR3 is TGTGCCAGCAGTAGCGTTTATCCCTACGAGCAGTACTTC.

The rearrangement links TRBV29-1 to TRBJ2-1, with D unclear. CDR1 SQVTM and CDR2 ANQGSEA come from the germline V gene. V dropped 3 bases and J dropped 5 bases, with 8 bases sitting between them. The CDR3 runs 12 residues. CDR3 sequence (DNA): TGCAGCGTTGATCGACACAACAATGAGCAGTTCTTC. It yields the protein CSVDRHNNEQFF.

CDR3 DNA sequence: TGCGCCAGCAGCTGGTCGTTTGGAGCCAACTATGGCTACACCTTC. It encodes CASSWSFGANYGYTF. V and J are TRBV5-1 and TRBJ1-2; D is ambiguous. The CDR3 is made up of 15 amino acids. Germline lookup yields CDR1 SGHRS and CDR2 YFSETQ. The V and J ends lost 3 bases and 2 bases respectively, with 14 bases between them.

The count of this clone is one. This rearrangement joins TRBV30 to TRBJ2-2, with no clear D. Germline lookup yields CDR1 GTSNPN and CDR2 SVGIG (reference sequence). The V end lost 1 base, the J end lost 5 bases, and 11 bases lay between the germline ends. The CDR3 spans 14 residues. CDR3 loop: CAWSENWGTGELFF. The CDR3 bases are TGTGCCTGGAGTGAGAATTGGGGAACCGGGGAGCTGTTTTTT. The whole variable domain, filled in from reference TRBV30 and TRBJ2-2, reads SQTIHQWPATLVQPVGSPLSLECTVEGTSNPNLYWYRQAAGRGLQLLFYSVGIGQISSEVPQNLSASRPQDRQFILSSKKLLLSDSGFYLCAWSENWGTGELFFGEGSRLTVL.